This passage covers 23 T cell receptor beta chains from one sample sequenced in a study of T cells in Graves' hyperthyroidism and ophthalmopathy. RNA transcripts served as the template for amplifying TCR beta CDR3 regions. A set of HTBI primers served as the primers for a first-round RT-PCR of the TCR CDR3. TCRdb used MiXCR to reprocess the multiplex PCR reads, holding one entry per CDR3 protein. Of around 580,000 distinct CDR3 sequences listed, approximately 15% are singletons. Material: blood. The receptors come from a woman aged 18-30 years with Graves' hyperthyroidism.

The chain recombines TRBV6-1 with TRBJ2-7, with TRBD2 matching 7 bases. After removal of 7 bases from V and 4 bases from J, the junction contained 10 bases not matched to a gene. Germline CDR1 and CDR2: MNHNS and SASEGT. This CDR3 region has 14 residues. CDR3 sequence: CASTFLAATYEQYF. The DNA for the CDR3 is TGTGCCAGCACCTTCCTAGCGGCAACTTACGAGCAGTACTTC.

This clonotype appeared once. The rearrangement joins TRBV19 to TRBJ2-3, with D maybe TRBD2 (6 bases). Per germline, CDR1 LNHDA and CDR2 SQIVND (reference sequence). The CDR3 is 15 amino acids. V shed 6 bases and J shed 2 bases, with 15 bases lying between them. This CDR3 reads CASSTAGGSTDTQYF. Here the CDR3 DNA reads TGTGCCAGTAGCACGGCCGGGGGTTCCACAGATACGCAGTATTTT.

This chain joins TRBV28 and TRBJ2-4, with D possibly TRBD1 on 6 matching bases. The CDR3 spans 16 residues. V gave up 5 bases and J gave up 3 bases, with 17 bases separating them. Per the germline V gene, CDR1 is MDHEN and CDR2 is SYDVKM. The CDR3 bases are TGTGCCAGCAGTCCCTCAGGGGTCGATGACAAAAACATTCAGTACTTC. Translation gives CASSPSGVDDKNIQYF.

This clonotype appeared many times. This chain uses TRBV5-1 with TRBJ1-1; D gene ambiguous. Germline lookup yields CDR1 SGHRS and CDR2 YFSETQ. Trimming cost V 0 bases and J 7 bases, with 4 bases left between them. This CDR3 is 11 amino acids long. The CDR3: CASSLENEAFF. CDR3 sequence (DNA): TGCGCCAGCAGCTTGGAAAATGAAGCTTTCTTT.

This clonotype was counted ten times or more. J is TRBJ2-5 and V is TRBV5-1; 10 bases agree with TRBD2. Germline CDR1 is SGHRS and CDR2 is YFSETQ. This CDR3 comprises 14 residues. Losses at the gene ends were 0 bases for V and 5 bases for J; bases not matched to a gene: 1. CDR3 bases: TGCGCCAGCAGCTTGGGGACTAGCGGCGAGACCCAGTACTTC. Its protein is CASSLGTSGETQYF. Using reference TRBV5-1 and TRBJ2-5 for the parts outside the CDR3, the full variable domain is KAGVTQTPRYLIKTRGQQVTLSCSPISGHRSVSWYQQTPGQGLQFLFEYFSETQRNKGNFPGRFSGRQFSNSRSEMNVSTLELGDSALYLCASSLGTSGETQYFGPGTRLLVL.

The chain uses TRBV24-1 and TRBJ2-3, with D possibly matching TRBD1 (6 bases). CDR3 length: 16 residues. Germline V CDR1 and CDR2: KGHDR, SFDVKD. V was clipped by 0 bases and J by 5 bases, with 14 bases between them. The CDR3 loop is CATSDLLGPDRDTQYF. The CDR3 DNA reads TGTGCCACCAGTGATTTGTTGGGACCGGACAGAGATACGCAGTATTTT.

The V and J genes are TRBV11-2 and TRBJ2-5; 9 bases fit TRBD2. Germline V gene sequence: CDR1 SGHAT, CDR2 FQNNGV. The V gene end was trimmed by 3 bases and the J gene end by 5 bases; junction bases not matched to a gene: 10. The CDR3 sequence is 16 residues long. The CDR3 coding sequence is TGTGCCAGCAGCTTCGGGAATAGCGGGGGTACGGAGACCCAGTACTTC. It specifies CASSFGNSGGTETQYF.

The chain has TRBV14 and TRBJ2-7, with D unresolved. The V gene lost 1 base and the J gene lost 0 bases, with 13 bases spanning the gap. The CDR3 is 16 amino acids. Looked up from germline, CDR1 is SGHDN and CDR2 is FVKESK. The CDR3 DNA sequence: TGTGCCAGCAGCCAAGGAAAGGGCCCCTTCTCCTACGAGCAGTACTTC. It specifies CASSQGKGPFSYEQYF.

Concerning this clonotype: A much larger clone is a single base away; this may be a read error. The CDR3 is CACLRGTGGSGCEKLFF. CDR3 in DNA: TGTGCCTGTCTTCGAGGGACAGGGGGATCCGGTTGTGAAAAACTGTTTTTT. The gene calls are TRBV30 and TRBJ1-4, with TRBD1 identical over 11 bases. Germline CDR1 and CDR2: GTSNPN and SVGIG (reference sequence). V lost 6 bases and J lost 7; bases outside the gene matches: 16. The CDR3 is 17 amino acids.

The chain carries TRBV3-1 and TRBJ2-4, with 10 bases lining up with TRBD2. This CDR3 has 20 residues. Germline values: CDR1 LGHDT, CDR2 YNNKEL (reference sequence). V lost 1 base, J lost 5 bases, and 17 bases stayed unmatched. In DNA form, the CDR3 reads TGTGCCAGCAGCCAAGTCGGGACTAGCGCCGTTCGAATTGCCGAAAACATTCAGTACTTC. Translated: CASSQVGTSAVRIAENIQYF.

This clonotype was observed many times. The chain carries TRBV30 and TRBJ2-1; 10 nucleotides match TRBD2. Germline assignment: CDR1 GTSNPN and CDR2 SVGIG (reference sequence). Germline trimming cut 3 bases from V and 1 base from J; bases unmatched to any gene: 6. The CDR3 sequence is 16 residues long. The CDR3 DNA sequence: TGTGCCTGGAGGAGCGGGAGGGCCCCTTCCTACAATGAGCAGTTCTTC. Protein: CAWRSGRAPSYNEQFF.

There are many counts of this clonotype. This rearrangement joins TRBV7-8 to TRBJ1-5; D may be TRBD1 (5 bases). V dropped 4 bases and J dropped 6 bases, with 16 bases sitting between them. CDR3 size: 15 residues. Germline V gene data show CDR1 as SGHVS and CDR2 as FQNEAQ. The CDR3 is CASSSFGAGGQPQHF. CDR3 bases: TGTGCCAGCAGCTCCTTCGGGGCTGGGGGTCAGCCCCAGCATTTT.

This clonotype was seen ten or more times. The chain employs TRBV24-1 and TRBJ1-2, with D possibly being TRBD1 (5 bases). Germline values: CDR1 KGHDR, CDR2 SFDVKD. V lost 1 base, J lost 8 bases, and 10 bases lay in between. This CDR3 is 13 amino acids long. The CDR3 protein is CATSDFNWDGYTF. The CDR3 nucleotides are TGTGCCACCAGTGATTTTAACTGGGACGGCTACACCTTC.

This clonotype was observed a few times. The rearrangement uses TRBV9 and TRBJ2-3; D tentatively reads TRBD1 or TRBD2 (5 bases each). This CDR3 contains 18 residues. V was pared by 4 bases and J by 5 bases, with 26 bases between. CDR1 SGDLS and CDR2 YYNGEE come from the germline V gene. Here the CDR3 DNA reads TGTGCCAGCAGCTCCCGGGGCAGCGAGGCACGTGGGTTAGATACGCAGTATTTT. Translated, it gives CASSSRGSEARGLDTQYF.

This clonotype was detected many times. This sequence joins TRBV24-1 and TRBJ1-1; D gene ambiguous. Germline CDR1 reads KGHDR; CDR2 reads SFDVKD. The V end was cut by 4 bases, the J end by 6 bases, with 17 bases between. The CDR3 covers 15 residues. The CDR3 DNA sequence: TGTGCCACCAGTGAATCTGGGTCAGAAGTGGCTGAAGCTTTCTTT. Its translation: CATSESGSEVAEAFF.

Many counts were recorded for this clonotype. V is TRBV12-3 or TRBV12-4 and J is TRBJ1-2; D remains unclear. The V gene lost 1 base and the J gene lost 3 bases, with 18 bases spanning the gap. The CDR3 extends over 17 amino acids. CDR3 sequence: CASSLVFEWKSDYGYTF. The CDR3 region has the DNA TGTGCCAGCAGTTTAGTTTTTGAGTGGAAATCGGACTATGGCTACACCTTC.

This clonotype was detected only a few times. This chain joins TRBV7-3 and TRBJ2-1; TRBD2 aligns across 8 bases. V trimming: 4 bases; J trimming: 4 bases; junction bases outside the gene matches: 9. The germline V gene encodes CDR1 SGHTA and CDR2 FQGTGA. The CDR3 has 16 residues. CDR3 DNA sequence: TGTGCCAGCAGCTACGCGGGGGGCGTTCAGTACAATGAGCAGTTCTTC. Residues: CASSYAGGVQYNEQFF.

The table lists this clonotype with a few counts. The chain couples TRBV12-5 to TRBJ2-5; no reliable D call. CDR1 LGHNT and CDR2 FRNRAP come from the germline V gene. CDR3 size: 11 residues. Trimming pared 7 bases from V and 2 bases from J, leaving 5 bases between. The CDR3 protein is CASAKQETQYF. CDR3 in DNA: TGTGCTAGTGCCAAACAAGAGACCCAGTACTTC.

This clonotype was counted at least ten times. This sequence joins TRBV28 and TRBJ2-7; D gene unclear. Trimming shortened V by 3 bases and J by 1 base, and 10 bases separated the two germline ends. The CDR3 consists of 14 residues. From germline, CDR1 is MDHEN and CDR2 SYDVKM. CDR3 sequence (DNA): TGTGCCAGCAGTTTCCGGGTACCTTCCTACGAGCAGTACTTC. It translates to CASSFRVPSYEQYF. Full variable domain (outside the CDR3, taken from reference TRBV28 and TRBJ2-7): DVKVTQSSRYLVKRTGEKVFLECVQDMDHENMFWYRQDPGLGLRLIYFSYDVKMKEKGDIPEGYSVSREKKERFSLILESASTNQTSMYLCASSFRVPSYEQYFGPGTRLTVT.

There are many counts of this clonotype. The genes are TRBV6-1 and TRBJ1-5; D is unresolved. Trimming pared 5 bases from V and 9 bases from J, leaving 20 bases between. Per germline, CDR1 MNHNS and CDR2 SASEGT. The CDR3 covers 15 residues. The DNA for the CDR3 is TGTGCCAGCAGTCTATACCCCTACATGGAGGGGCCCCAGCATTTT. Its translation is CASSLYPYMEGPQHF.

The chain uses TRBV12-3 or TRBV12-4 and TRBJ1-1; the D gene is possibly TRBD1 (6 bases). This CDR3 contains 10 residues. V was pared by 7 bases and J by 9 bases, with 9 bases between. CDR3 residues: CASTGQQAFF. CDR3 DNA: TGTGCCAGCACCGGACAGCAAGCTTTCTTT.

This clonotype has at least ten counts. The chain joins TRBV5-6 to TRBJ1-2; no clear D. This CDR3 has 14 amino acids. The germline V gene encodes CDR1 SGHDT and CDR2 YYEEEE. The ends were cut back, 1 base at V and 5 bases at J, with 12 bases in the middle. This chain's CDR3 is CASSLWPTGYGYTF. CDR3 DNA: TGTGCCAGCAGCTTGTGGCCAACGGGGTATGGCTACACCTTC.

A remark on this clonotype: This could be a read error, since a much larger clone is one nucleotide away. This chain uses TRBV5-8 with TRBJ2-7; 12 bases map to TRBD2. Trimming removed 2 bases from V and 4 bases from J; junction bases left unmatched: 4. The length of the CDR3 is 15 residues. Germline CDR1 and CDR2: SGHTS and YDEGEE. The chain's CDR3 is CASSFGLAGWYEQYF. In DNA form, the CDR3 reads TGTGCCAGCAGCTTTGGACTAGCGGGATGGTACGAGCAGTACTTC.